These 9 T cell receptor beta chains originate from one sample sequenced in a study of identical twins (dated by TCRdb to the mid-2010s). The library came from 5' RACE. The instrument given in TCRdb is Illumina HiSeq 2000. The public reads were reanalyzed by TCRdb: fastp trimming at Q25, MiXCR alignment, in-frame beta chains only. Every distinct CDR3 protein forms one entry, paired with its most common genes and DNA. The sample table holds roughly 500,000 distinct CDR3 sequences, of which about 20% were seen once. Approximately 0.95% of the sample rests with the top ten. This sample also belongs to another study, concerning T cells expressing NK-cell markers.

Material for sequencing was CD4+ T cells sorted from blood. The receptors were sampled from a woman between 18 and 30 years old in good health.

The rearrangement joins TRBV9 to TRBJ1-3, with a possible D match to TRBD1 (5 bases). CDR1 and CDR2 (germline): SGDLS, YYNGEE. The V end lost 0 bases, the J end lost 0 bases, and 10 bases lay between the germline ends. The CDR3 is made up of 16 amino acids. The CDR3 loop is CASSVGGSHSGNTIYF. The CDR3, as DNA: TGTGCCAGCAGCGTAGGGGGCTCACACTCTGGAAACACCATATATTTT.

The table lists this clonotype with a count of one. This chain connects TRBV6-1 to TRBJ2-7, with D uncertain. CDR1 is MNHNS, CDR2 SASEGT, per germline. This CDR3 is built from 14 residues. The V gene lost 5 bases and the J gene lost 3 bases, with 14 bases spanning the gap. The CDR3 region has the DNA TGTGCCAGCAGTCCAAAACGGAGCCGCTACGAGCAGTACTTC. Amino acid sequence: CASSPKRSRYEQYF.

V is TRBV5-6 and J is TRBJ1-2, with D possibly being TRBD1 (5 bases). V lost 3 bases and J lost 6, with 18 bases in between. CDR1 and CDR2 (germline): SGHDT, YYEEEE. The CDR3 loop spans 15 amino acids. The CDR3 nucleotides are TGTGCCAGCAGCTGGCTCAGACAGCGGGGCGATGGCTACACCTTC. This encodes CASSWLRQRGDGYTF.

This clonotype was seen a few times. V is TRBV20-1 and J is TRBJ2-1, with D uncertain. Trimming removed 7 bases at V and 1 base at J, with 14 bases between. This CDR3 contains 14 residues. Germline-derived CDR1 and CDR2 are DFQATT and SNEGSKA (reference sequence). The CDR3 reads CSVKEPVSYNEQFF. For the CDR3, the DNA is TGCAGTGTTAAGGAACCAGTATCCTACAATGAGCAGTTCTTC.

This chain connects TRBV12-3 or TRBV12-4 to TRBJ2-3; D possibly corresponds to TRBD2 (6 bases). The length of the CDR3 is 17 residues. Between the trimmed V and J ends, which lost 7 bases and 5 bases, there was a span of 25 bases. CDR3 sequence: CASNSRRDPNGEDTQYF. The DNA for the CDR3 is TGTGCCAGCAATTCCCGGCGGGACCCCAATGGGGAAGATACGCAGTATTTT.

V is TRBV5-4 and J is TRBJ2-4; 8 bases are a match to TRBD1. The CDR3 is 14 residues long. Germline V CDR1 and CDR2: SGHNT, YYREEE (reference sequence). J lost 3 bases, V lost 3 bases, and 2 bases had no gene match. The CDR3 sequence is CASSSGQGKNIQYF. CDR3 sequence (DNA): TGTGCCAGCAGCTCTGGACAGGGCAAAAACATTCAGTACTTC.

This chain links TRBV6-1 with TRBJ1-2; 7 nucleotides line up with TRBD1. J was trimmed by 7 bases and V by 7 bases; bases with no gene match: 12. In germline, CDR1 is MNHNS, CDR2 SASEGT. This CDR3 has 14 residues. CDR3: CASKAGRGTGGYTF. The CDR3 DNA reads TGTGCCAGCAAGGCGGGCAGGGGGACGGGTGGCTACACCTTC.

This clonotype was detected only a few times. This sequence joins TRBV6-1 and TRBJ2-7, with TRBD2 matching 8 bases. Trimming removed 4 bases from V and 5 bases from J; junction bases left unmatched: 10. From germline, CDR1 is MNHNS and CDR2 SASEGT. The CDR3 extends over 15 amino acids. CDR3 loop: CASSARRGGNNEQYF. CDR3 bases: TGTGCCAGCAGTGCTCGCCGGGGGGGCAACAACGAGCAGTACTTC.

In DNA form, the CDR3 reads TGTGCCAGCAGCACTCAGGGGGTCGGCACTGAAGCTTTCTTT. The encoded protein is CASSTQGVGTEAFF. The chain recombines TRBV7-9 with TRBJ1-1, with 7 bases fitting TRBD1. The CDR3 has 14 amino acids. With V trimmed by 5 bases and J by 4 bases, 7 bases remained unmatched. Germline CDR1 reads SEHNR; CDR2 reads FQNEAQ (reference sequence).